This TCR beta chain derives from a study of blood T cells in healthy people across ages. Study results and limitations: PBMCs were not sorted, which prevented a conclusive comparison of naive versus antigen-experienced cells.

Alongside a J-beta primer mix, a sample-barcoded 5' primer served in a second PCR lasting roughly 7 to 11 cycles. Using its own MiXCR run on the 5' RACE reads, TCRdb lists one record per CDR3 protein. The table records 750,000 to 950,000 distinct CDR3 sequences, just under 30% of them present only once. As for this clonotype: Its cognate antigen is unknown.

This CDR3 is built from 15 residues. Trimming took 1 base from V and 5 from J, leaving 13 bases between them. The data were also submitted as part of a second study, on T cells of mothers and their children.

Sequenced: blood. This TCR was sampled from a woman aged 40 to 55 in good health. The chain employs TRBV12-3 or TRBV12-4 and TRBJ2-3, with D tentatively TRBD1 or TRBD2 (5 bases each). In nucleotides, the CDR3 is TGTGCCAGCAGTTTAGAGTTTGGGGACCGAGATACGCAGTATTTT. Protein product: CASSLEFGDRDTQYF.